This T cell receptor beta chain was sequenced in a study of control samples from healthy donors and cancer patients. This CDR3 region has 17 residues. Looked up from germline, CDR1 is LNHNV and CDR2 is YYDKDF (reference sequence). V gave up 0 bases and J gave up 0 bases, with 15 bases separating them. Assay: immunoSEQ multiplex PCR; the TCRdb copy retains only in-frame clones and omits some. The table shows around 53,000 clones, with 80% to 90% occurring only once. The chain uses TRBV15 and TRBJ2-7; D assignment may be TRBD1 or TRBD2 (5 bases each). This clonotype was sampled from a woman in her forties or fifties with lung cancer. The sequenced material came from PBMCs. Written as DNA, the CDR3 is TGTGCCACCAGCAGAGATGGGAGAGGGGCCCTCTCCTACGAGCAGTACTTC. Its translation is CATSRDGRGALSYEQYF.